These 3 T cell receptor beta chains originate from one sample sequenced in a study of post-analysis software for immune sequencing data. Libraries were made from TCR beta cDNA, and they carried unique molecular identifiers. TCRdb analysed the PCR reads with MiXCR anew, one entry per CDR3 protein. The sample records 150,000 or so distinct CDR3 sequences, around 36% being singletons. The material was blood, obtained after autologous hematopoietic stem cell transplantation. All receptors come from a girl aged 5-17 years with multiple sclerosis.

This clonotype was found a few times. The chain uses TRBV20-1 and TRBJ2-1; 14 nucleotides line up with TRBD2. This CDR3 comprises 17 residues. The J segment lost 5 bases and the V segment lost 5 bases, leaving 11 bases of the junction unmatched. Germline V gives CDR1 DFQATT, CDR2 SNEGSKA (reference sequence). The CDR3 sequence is CSAGGAGTSGRHNEQFF. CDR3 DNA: TGCAGTGCTGGGGGAGCTGGGACTAGCGGGAGACACAATGAGCAGTTCTTC.

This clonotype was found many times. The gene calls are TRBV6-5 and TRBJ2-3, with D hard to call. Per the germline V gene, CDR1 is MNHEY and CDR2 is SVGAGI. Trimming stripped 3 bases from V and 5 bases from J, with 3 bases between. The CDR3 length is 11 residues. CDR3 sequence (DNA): TGTGCCAGCAGTTATATAGATACGCAGTATTTT. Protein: CASSYIDTQYF.

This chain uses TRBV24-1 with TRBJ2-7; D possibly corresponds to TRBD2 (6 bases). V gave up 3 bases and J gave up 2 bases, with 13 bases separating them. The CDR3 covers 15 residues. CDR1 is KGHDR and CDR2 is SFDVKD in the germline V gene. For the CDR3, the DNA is TGTGCCACCAGTGATCCCGGGGGAAGACCCTACGAGCAGTACTTC. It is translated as CATSDPGGRPYEQYF.